This T cell receptor beta chain derives from a study of cytomegalovirus exposure and HLA in healthy donors (dated by TCRdb to about 2017). Study-level background: According to an earlier analysis of several hundred of the donors, about 179 million T cells yielded approximately 120 million unique TCR beta sequences and 276 Gb of sequence data. HLA typing included class I and class II loci at four-digit resolution. The study used immunosequencing to profile the T cell repertoires of approximately 640 subjects and linked those repertoires to cytomegalovirus serostatus. In the later analysis, no new phenotypic data were used to find candidate immune exposures; instead, reliance was placed on TCR beta sequences and their occurrence across donors. The genetic ancestry cluster associated with self-reported Caucasian donors included 80% to 90% of the 398 genotyped donors. To study patterns of TCR occurrence, a later analysis re-analyzed previously published TCR beta repertoires from 700 or so donors and added high-resolution HLA genotyping. In an earlier analysis of about 590 of the donors, high-throughput TCR beta sequencing was used to judge whether each TCR beta V gene segment behaved as functional or pseudogenic. Every repertoire in the discovery cohort had been generated on one and the same sequencing platform. The number of typed donors differed by locus: roughly 620-640 for A, B, C, DRB1 and DQB1; roughly 510 for DQA1; over 600 for DPA1; and about 450 for DPB1. The study was designed to test whether signatures of past pathogen exposure could be identified by cataloging public T cell receptors. A later genetic analysis took genome-wide SNP genotypes for about 60% of the roughly 670 donors and used that subset as a discovery cohort. Donor age, sex, ethnicity and CMV serostatus were compiled together with the repertoire data. Because of strong linkage in the cohort, roughly 5 DR-DQ haplotypes were treated as single units for association and clustering. A separate validation cohort of roughly 130 different subjects was used in addition to the roughly 700-subject first cohort. Roughly 310 gigabases of sequencing data and 70 million to 85 million unique TCR sequences were included in an early release covering several hundred HLA-typed donors. Across approximately 420 genotyped donors of the cohort, an average of about 240,000 unique TCR beta nucleotide sequences per donor were sequenced, and approximately 17% of those sequences were non-productive. To predict cytomegalovirus infection status, the study brought together high-throughput TCR immunosequencing, statistical association of individual TCRs with disease status, and machine learning.

In total, around 600 healthy bone marrow donors made up the cohort. At the time of sampling, all cohort members were nominally healthy, though unrecorded immune exposures were likely present. The donor was CMV seropositive and was included in the group of almost 300 seropositive cohort members. Every donor gave a peripheral blood sample, and the peripheral blood mononuclear cells from that sample were used for TCR beta sequencing. The Qiagen DNeasy Blood Extraction Kit was used to extract genomic DNA from the blood cell samples. From the cysteine through the phenylalanine, the CDR3 covers 16 amino acids. Only CDR3 DNA is held: 48 bases, read in frame from base 1. CDR1 and CDR2 were assigned from the germline V gene as SGDLS and YYNGEE. V loses 0 bases of germline sequence and J loses 7 bases, and the interval between the two ends is 16 bases. Overall study results and their limits: This cohort had only TCR beta chains sequenced, and the lack of alpha or paired-chain data limited which features could be detected. Assigning TCR associations to individual alleles was difficult when HLA alleles, especially DR and DQ, strongly co-occurred. Compared with the roughly 600-donor mean, donors in an Asian-associated ancestry cluster had fewer N-insertions in productive TCRs, according to a later genetic analysis. A later genetic analysis associated a missense DCLRE1C variant with V-gene and J-gene trimming of TCR beta chains, and an independent cohort replicated the association. In an earlier analysis of several hundred of the donors, most TCR beta V segments were observed in productive rearrangements about 87% or about 30% of the time, broadly matching IMGT annotations. Specific HLA alleles were associated with over 15,000 TCR beta sequences at a false discovery rate of 0.05 in a later analysis. Correlated functional status among segregating V segments might be attributable to linkage disequilibrium, but an unknown experimental factor could not be ruled out. A few of the identified cytomegalovirus-associated TCR beta chains were confirmed in vitro to be specific for cytomegalovirus antigens. The classifier was reported to diagnose cytomegalovirus status with high specificity and sensitivity in both the original cohort and the validation cohort. The only immune exposure information available for the cohort was CMV serostatus. A later analysis found that most CMV-associated TCR beta chains appeared HLA-restricted, with HLA associations seemingly driven largely by CMV exposure. Because HLA typing was unavailable for some donors at each locus, only the typed subset was used in association tests. A later analysis reported that several top co-occurrence clusters appeared linked to parvovirus B19, influenza, CMV and Epstein-Barr virus. Roughly uniform sequencing depth across donors was assumed in presence/absence analyses, although this assumption may not hold. In a later analysis, TCR association rates were found to vary across HLA loci, with the most associated TCRs seen for DRB1 alleles and the fewest for HLA-C alleles. Most TCR sequences were seen in very few donors, while some public TCRs were found in many individuals. A further reported finding was that TCR beta sequences accurately predicted the HLA-A and HLA-B alleles for most subjects in the first cohort. The authors suggested that the approach could potentially be extended to other disease states and immunological phenotypes. The study gave a list of more than 150 TCR beta chains associated with cytomegalovirus. A cluster of highly shared sequence variants was judged likely to be a technical artifact of the sequencing pipeline. The earlier analysis of around 600 of the donors excluded 15 to 20 rarely observed V segments, including chromosome 9 orphons, because counts were too low. A later analysis found that HLA-associated TCR beta chains were more clonally expanded and had lower generation probabilities than equally common non-associated chains. Some IMGT-functional V segments, including TRBV6-2 and TRBV6-3, could not be distinguished by the 87-base-pair reads and were therefore excluded.

Details on this clone: The antigen it recognizes is unknown. Base-call qualities are not available, and no considerably larger clone is one nucleotide away.

The method behind the library was the immunoSEQ multiplex PCR assay. A mixture of 60 forward primers for TCR Vbeta segments and 13 reverse primers for TCR Jbeta segments was used in the multiplex PCR. A multiplex PCR assay on genomic DNA amplified the CDR3 region of rearranged TCR beta genes. The Illumina HiSeq System was used to sequence the amplified TCR beta libraries as 87-base-pair reads. The authors' analysis ran thus. In a later analysis, approximately 74 million unique TCR beta chains were counted across the 650 to 700 repertoires, and roughly 11 million of these chains were shared by at least two donors. Raw reads were error-corrected and collapsed into unique sequences with a nearest-neighbor algorithm that merged closely related sequences to remove PCR and sequencing errors. CDR3 sequences were aligned to IMGT reference sequences to assign V, D and J gene segments. For a sequence to be retained, a match of at least six nucleotides to both a V gene segment and a J gene segment was required. Rearrangements were called productive when the CDR3 lacked stop codons and stayed in frame with V and J; all others were non-productive. Following IMGT convention, CDR3 was defined as the stretch from the second conserved V-encoded cysteine up to the conserved J-encoded phenylalanine. The earlier analysis of some 600 of the donors excluded sequences that lacked an unambiguous match to a single V gene segment. In an earlier analysis of approximately 560 of the donors, a V segment was called functional when productive rearrangements were above 56.7%, and segregating when the standard deviation between donors exceeded 5%. To diagnose cytomegalovirus status from the catalog of TCR beta chain sequences, a statistical classification framework was built. V and J gene assignment, in a later analysis, came from comparing TCR nucleotide sequences with IMGT/GENE-DB human TR gene sequences. The TCRdist pipeline was used in a later analysis to assign CDR3 sequences and most-parsimonious VDJ recombination scenarios. In a later analysis, each TCR beta chain was defined by its CDR3 amino acid sequence together with its V-gene family, and reads without a unique V-gene family were excluded. In a later analysis, fewer than 600 highly shared, low-generation-probability nucleotide sequences were removed to address suspected cross-contamination and a sequencing artifact. For each public chain, a later analysis derived a clonal expansion index from normalized ranks of inferred template counts within each repertoire. In a later analysis, generation probabilities were computed using a VDJ recombination model fitted to out-of-frame rearrangements, and the results were checked against IGoR. In a later analysis, hypergeometric tests were used to score TCR-TCR, TCR-HLA and TCR-CMV co-occurrence, with a repertoire-size bias correction applied to TCR pairs. In a later analysis, false discovery rates were estimated by permuting HLA or CMV assignments 20 times. In a later analysis, co-occurring TCRs were grouped using DBSCAN, and TCRdist sequence similarity was added for clustering within HLA-allele-positive subsets. For co-occurrence clustering, repertoires with fewer than 30,000 or more than 120,000 public chains were excluded, along with a handful of repertoires with anomalous nucleotide sharing. The clones in this table, taken by TCRdb from immuneACCESS, are in-frame only. Not every clone is retained; where verified, under half of the shortfall comes from an unresolved V gene, and the cause of the rest is unknown. That table gives V, J and clone size, and the DNA gave D and trimming. Counted in this sample were about 120,000 clones; about 83% of them appeared once. The top ten constitute around 3% of the sample.

The V and J segments used are TRBV9 and TRBJ1-4, and possibly TRBD1, on 5 matching bases. The receptor's source is a woman aged 40-49 years in good health and CMV-seropositive. Sequencing was carried out using PBMCs. The CDR3: CASSVGTGDEGEKLFF. The nucleotides are TGTGCCAGCAGCGTAGGAACGGGGGATGAAGGTGAAAAACTGTTTTTT.